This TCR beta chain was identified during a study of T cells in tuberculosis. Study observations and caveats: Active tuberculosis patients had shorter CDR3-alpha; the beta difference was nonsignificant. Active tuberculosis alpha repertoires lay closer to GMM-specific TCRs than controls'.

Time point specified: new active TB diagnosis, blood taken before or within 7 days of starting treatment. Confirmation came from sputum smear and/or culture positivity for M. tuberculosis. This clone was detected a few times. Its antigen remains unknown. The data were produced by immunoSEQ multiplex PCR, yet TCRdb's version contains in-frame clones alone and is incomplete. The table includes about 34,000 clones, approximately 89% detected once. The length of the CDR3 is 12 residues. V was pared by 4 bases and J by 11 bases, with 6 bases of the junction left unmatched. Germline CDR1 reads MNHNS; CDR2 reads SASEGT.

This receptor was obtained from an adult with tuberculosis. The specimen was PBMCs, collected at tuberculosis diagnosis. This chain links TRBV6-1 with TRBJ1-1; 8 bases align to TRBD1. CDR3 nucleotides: TGTGCCAGCAGTGGGACAGGGTCGAGGGCTTTCTTT. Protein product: CASSGTGSRAFF.